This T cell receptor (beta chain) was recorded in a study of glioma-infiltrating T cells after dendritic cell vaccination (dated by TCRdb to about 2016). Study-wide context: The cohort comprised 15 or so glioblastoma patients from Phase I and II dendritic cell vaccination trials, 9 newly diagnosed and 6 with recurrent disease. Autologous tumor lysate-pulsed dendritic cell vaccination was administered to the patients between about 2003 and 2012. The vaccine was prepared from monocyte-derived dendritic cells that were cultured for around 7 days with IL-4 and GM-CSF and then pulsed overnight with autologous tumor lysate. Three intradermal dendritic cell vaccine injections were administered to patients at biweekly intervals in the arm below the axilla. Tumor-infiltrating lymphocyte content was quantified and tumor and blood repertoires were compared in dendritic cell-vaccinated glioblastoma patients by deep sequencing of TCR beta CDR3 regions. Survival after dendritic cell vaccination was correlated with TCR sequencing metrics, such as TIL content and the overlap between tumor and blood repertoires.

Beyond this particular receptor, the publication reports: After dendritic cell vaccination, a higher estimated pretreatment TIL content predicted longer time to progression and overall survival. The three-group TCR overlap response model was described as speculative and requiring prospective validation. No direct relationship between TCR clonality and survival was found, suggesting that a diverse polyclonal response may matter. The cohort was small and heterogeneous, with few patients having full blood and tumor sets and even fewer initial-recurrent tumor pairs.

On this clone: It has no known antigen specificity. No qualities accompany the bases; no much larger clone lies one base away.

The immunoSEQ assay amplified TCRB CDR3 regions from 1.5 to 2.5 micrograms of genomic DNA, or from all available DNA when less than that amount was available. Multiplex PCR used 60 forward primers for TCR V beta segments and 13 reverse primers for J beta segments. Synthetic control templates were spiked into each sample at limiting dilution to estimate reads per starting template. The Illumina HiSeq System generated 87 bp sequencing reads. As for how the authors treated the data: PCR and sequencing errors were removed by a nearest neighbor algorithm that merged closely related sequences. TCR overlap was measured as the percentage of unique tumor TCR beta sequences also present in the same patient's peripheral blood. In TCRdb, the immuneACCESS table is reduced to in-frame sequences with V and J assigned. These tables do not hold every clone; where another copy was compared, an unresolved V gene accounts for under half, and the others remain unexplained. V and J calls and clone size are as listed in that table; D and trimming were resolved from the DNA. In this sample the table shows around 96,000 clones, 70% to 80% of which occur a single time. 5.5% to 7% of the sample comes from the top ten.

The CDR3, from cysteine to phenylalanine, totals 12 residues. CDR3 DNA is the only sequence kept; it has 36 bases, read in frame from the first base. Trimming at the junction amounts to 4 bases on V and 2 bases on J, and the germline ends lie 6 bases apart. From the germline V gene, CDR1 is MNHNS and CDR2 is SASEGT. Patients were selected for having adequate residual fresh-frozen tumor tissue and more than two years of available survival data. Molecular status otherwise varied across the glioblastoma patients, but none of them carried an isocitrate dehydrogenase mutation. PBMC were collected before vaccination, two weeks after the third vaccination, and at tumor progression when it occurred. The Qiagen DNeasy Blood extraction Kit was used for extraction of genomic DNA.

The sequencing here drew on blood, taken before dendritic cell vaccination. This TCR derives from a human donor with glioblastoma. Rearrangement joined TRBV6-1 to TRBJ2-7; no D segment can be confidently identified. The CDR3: CASSVKPYEQYF. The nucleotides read TGTGCCAGCAGTGTGAAGCCCTACGAGCAGTACTTC.